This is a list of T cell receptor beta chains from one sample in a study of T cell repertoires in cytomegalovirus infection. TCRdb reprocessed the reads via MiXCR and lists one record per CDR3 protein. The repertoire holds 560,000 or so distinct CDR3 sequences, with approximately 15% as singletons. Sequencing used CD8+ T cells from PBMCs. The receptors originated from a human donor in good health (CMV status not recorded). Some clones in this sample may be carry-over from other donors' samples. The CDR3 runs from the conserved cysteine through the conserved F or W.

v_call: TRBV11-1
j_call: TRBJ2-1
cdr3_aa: CASSPPTYNEQFF

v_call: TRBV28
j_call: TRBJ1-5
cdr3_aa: CASSLQGLSNQPQHF

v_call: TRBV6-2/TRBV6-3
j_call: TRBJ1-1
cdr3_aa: CASSYPRTGLHDMNTEAFF

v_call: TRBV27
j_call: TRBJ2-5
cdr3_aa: CASRIGSAQETQYF

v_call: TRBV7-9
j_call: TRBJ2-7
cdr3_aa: CASSPPPPRTYEQYF

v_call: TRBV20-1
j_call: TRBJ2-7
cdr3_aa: CSARVAEGPHYEQYF

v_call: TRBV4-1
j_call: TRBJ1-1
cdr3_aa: CASSQDDRGNTEAFF

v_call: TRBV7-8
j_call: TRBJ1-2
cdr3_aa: CASSHMDRGLNYGYTF

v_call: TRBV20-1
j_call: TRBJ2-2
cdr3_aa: CSARAVHHTGELFF

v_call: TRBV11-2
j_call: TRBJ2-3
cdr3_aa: CASSLALQATDTQYF

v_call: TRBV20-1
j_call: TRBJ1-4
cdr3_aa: CSARGIRETTNEKLFF

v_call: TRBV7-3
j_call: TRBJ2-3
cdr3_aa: CASSLTFGDTDTQYF

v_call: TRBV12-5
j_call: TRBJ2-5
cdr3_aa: CASGLVPGDRGWETQYF

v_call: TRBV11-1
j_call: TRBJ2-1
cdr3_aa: CASSLIGGNNEQFF

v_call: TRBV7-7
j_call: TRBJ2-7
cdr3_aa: CASSLGQGIGEQYF

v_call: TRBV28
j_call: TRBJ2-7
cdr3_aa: CASSLLRDSNYEQYF

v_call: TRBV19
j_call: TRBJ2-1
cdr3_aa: CASTMSRSSYNEQFF

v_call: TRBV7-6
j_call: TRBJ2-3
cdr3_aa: CASSSSVDTQYF

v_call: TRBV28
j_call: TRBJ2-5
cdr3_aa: CASSRKLGTGETQYF

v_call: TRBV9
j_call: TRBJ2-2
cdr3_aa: CASSAPGGWDTGELFF

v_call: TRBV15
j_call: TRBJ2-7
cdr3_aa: CATSRDTVPYEQYF

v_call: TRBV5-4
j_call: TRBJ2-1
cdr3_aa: CASSWGLAGVNEQFF

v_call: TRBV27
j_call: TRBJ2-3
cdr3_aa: CASSSKPADTTYF

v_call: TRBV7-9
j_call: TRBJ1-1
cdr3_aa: CAVAGSTEAFF

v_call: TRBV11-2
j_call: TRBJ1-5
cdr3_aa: CATPWDRQGSRSNQPQHF

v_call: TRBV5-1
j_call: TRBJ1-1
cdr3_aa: CASSLDLSNTEAFF

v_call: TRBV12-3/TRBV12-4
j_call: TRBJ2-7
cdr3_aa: CASSFGGGLGEQYF

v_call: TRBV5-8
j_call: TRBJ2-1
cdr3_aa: CASSSGTGMNEQFF

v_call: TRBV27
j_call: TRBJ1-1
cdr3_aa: CASNRAFMNTEAFF

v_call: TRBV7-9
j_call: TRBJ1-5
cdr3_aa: CASSPGPAGQPQHF

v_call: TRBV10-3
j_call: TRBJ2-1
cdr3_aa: CAISEGTYNEQFF

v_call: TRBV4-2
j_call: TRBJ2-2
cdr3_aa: CASSQDRWPAIGELFF

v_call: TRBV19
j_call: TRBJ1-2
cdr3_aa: CASSIRSDTYGYTF

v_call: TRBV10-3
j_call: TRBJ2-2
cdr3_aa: CAISERLAGGSTGVLFF

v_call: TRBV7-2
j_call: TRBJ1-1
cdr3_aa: CASSPLRGEGTEAFF

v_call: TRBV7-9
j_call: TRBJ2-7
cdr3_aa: CASSWGVAGAGEGSYKQYF

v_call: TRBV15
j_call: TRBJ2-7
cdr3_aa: CATSTYGGGPYEQYF